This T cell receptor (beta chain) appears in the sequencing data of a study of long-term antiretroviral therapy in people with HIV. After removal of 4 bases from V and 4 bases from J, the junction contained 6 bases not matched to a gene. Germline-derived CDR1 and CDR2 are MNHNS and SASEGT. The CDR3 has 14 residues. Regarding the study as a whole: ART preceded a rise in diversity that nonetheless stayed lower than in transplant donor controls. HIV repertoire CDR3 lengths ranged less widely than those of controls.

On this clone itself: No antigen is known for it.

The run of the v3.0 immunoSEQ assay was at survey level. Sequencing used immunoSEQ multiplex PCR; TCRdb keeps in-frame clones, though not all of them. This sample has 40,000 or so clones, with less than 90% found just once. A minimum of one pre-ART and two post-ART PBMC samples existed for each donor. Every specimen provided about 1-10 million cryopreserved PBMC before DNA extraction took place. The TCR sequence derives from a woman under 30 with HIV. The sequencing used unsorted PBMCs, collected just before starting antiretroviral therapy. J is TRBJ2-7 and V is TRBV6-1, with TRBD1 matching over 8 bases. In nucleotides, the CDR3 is TGTGCCAGCAGTGCCCAGGGGGCGGTATACGAGCAGTACTTC. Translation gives CASSAQGAVYEQYF.